Below are 27 T cell receptor beta chains sequenced from a single sample in a study of T cell changes during pregnancy in multiple sclerosis (dated by TCRdb to between 2017 and 2020). The library was obtained by the immunoSEQ multiplex PCR assay. TCRdb carries this immuneACCESS record with in-frame sequences only. Its versions omit some clonotypes, under half of them owing to an unresolved V gene in the studies checked, with the rest unexplained. The sample contains about 41,000 clones, roughly nine tenths of them found a single time. Together, the top ten hold 6.5% to 9% of the sample. Specimen: CD8+ T cells from peripheral blood mononuclear cells, collected in the third trimester of pregnancy. The receptors derive from a female donor with multiple sclerosis, enrolled in a pregnancy study.

The CDR3 DNA sequence: TGTGCCAGTAGTTCACGACTAGCGGGAGGTGATGAGCAGTACTTC. Translating gives CASSSRLAGGDEQYF. The chain uses TRBV19 and TRBJ2-7; 13 bases align to TRBD2. The V and J ends lost 5 bases and 7 bases, in that order; junction bases with no gene match: 8. The CDR3 contains 15 residues. Germline CDR1 is LNHDA and CDR2 is SQIVND (reference sequence).

The rearrangement uses TRBV6-1 and TRBJ1-5; perhaps TRBD1 as D (5 bases). Germline V gene lookup returns CDR1 MNHNS and CDR2 SASEGT. Trimming pared 1 base from V and 7 bases from J, leaving 11 bases between. CDR3 length: 14 residues. The CDR3 DNA follows: TGTGCCAGCAGTGAAGATTGGGGGGACCAGCCCCAGCATTTT. Residues: CASSEDWGDQPQHF.

V and J are TRBV7-3 and TRBJ1-1; D perhaps matches TRBD1 (6 bases). Germline V gene data show CDR1 as SGHTA and CDR2 as FQGTGA. The CDR3 spans 13 residues. Trimming took off 5 bases at V and 4 bases at J, with 11 bases between the two ends. CDR3 nucleotides: TGTGCCAGCAGCCAGGGGCTGGGCACTGAAGCTTTCTTT. Translation: CASSQGLGTEAFF. Looking up the rest from reference TRBV7-3 and TRBJ1-1 gives the full variable domain: GAGVSQTPSNKVTEKGKYVELRCDPISGHTALYWYRQSLGQGPEFLIYFQGTGAADDSGLPNDRFFAVRPEGSVSTLKIQRTERGDSAVYLCASSQGLGTEAFFGQGTRLTVV.

V usage is TRBV4-3 and J usage is TRBJ2-1, with TRBD2 identical over 10 bases. The ends lost 0 bases at V and 0 bases at J; junction bases unmatched: 11. The CDR3 extends over 20 amino acids. Germline CDR1 is LGHNA and CDR2 is YSLEER. In DNA, the CDR3 is TGCGCCAGCAGCCAAGATCCATGGCTAGCGGGGGATAGCTCCTACAATGAGCAGTTCTTC. Its protein product is CASSQDPWLAGDSSYNEQFF.

The V and J genes are TRBV5-6 and TRBJ2-7, with D uncertain. The CDR3 sequence is 12 residues long. CDR1 and CDR2 (germline): SGHDT, YYEEEE. The V end was cut by 0 bases, the J end by 2 bases, with 3 bases between. The CDR3 loop is CASSLDTYEQYF. In DNA form, the CDR3 reads TGTGCCAGCAGCTTGGACACCTACGAGCAGTACTTC.

This chain links TRBV9 with TRBJ2-1, with TRBD2 matching over 13 bases. Trimming took 3 bases from V and 7 from J; bases not matched to a gene: 4. In germline, CDR1 is SGDLS, CDR2 YYNGEE. The CDR3 is made up of 15 amino acids. The CDR3, as DNA: TGTGCCAGCAGCGAGACTAGCGGGGGGAATAATGAGCAGTTCTTC. Translation: CASSETSGGNNEQFF.

The rearrangement uses TRBV28 and TRBJ1-1; tentatively, D is TRBD1 (5 bases). V lost 4 bases and J 3 bases, leaving 9 bases between the germline ends. This CDR3 spans 13 amino acids. The germline CDR1 and CDR2 sequences are MDHEN and SYDVKM. The CDR3 sequence is CASSYGTYTEAFF. CDR3 sequence (DNA): TGTGCCAGCAGTTACGGGACTTACACTGAAGCTTTCTTT. Looking up the rest from reference TRBV28 and TRBJ1-1 gives the full variable domain: DVKVTQSSRYLVKRTGEKVFLECVQDMDHENMFWYRQDPGLGLRLIYFSYDVKMKEKGDIPEGYSVSREKKERFSLILESASTNQTSMYLCASSYGTYTEAFFGQGTRLTVV.

The J gene is TRBJ2-2, the V gene TRBV9; D gene ambiguous. Per germline, CDR1 SGDLS and CDR2 YYNGEE. With 4 bases removed from V and 4 bases from J, the gap between germline ends came to 11 bases. The CDR3 covers 14 residues. CDR3 residues: CASSPPQRTGELFF. Here the CDR3 DNA reads TGTGCCAGCAGCCCACCCCAGCGCACCGGGGAGCTGTTTTTT.

DNA for the CDR3: TGTGCCAGCAGTTACTCGCCGGGAGGGTCCTACGAGCAGTACTTC. Residues: CASSYSPGGSYEQYF. The J gene is TRBJ2-7, the V gene TRBV6-5; 8 bases line up with TRBD2. The V gene end was trimmed by 0 bases and the J gene end by 1 base; junction bases not matched to a gene: 2. Germline CDR1 MNHEY, CDR2 SVGAGI. CDR3 length: 15 residues.

The chain has TRBV2 and TRBJ2-1, with a weak D call TRBD2 (6 bases). Germline lookup yields CDR1 SNHLY and CDR2 FYNNEI. The ends were cut back, 3 bases at V and 4 bases at J, with 13 bases in the middle. This CDR3 region has 15 residues. Here the CDR3 DNA reads TGTGCCAGCAGTGAGTGGGCGGGGAGTTACAATGAGCAGTTCTTC. As protein: CASSEWAGSYNEQFF.

The chain has TRBV19 and TRBJ1-6; no firm D call. The germline gives CDR1 LNHDA, CDR2 SQIVND (reference sequence). The CDR3 is 17 amino acids. V gave up 3 bases and J gave up 1 base, with 13 bases separating them. The CDR3 region is CASSIRAPGSYNSPLHF. CDR3 nucleotides: TGTGCCAGTAGTATTCGAGCACCAGGATCCTATAATTCACCCCTCCACTTT.

The chain recombines TRBV4-3 with TRBJ2-2; 7 bases agree with TRBD1. CDR1 is LGHNA and CDR2 is YSLEER in the germline V gene. This CDR3 is 15 amino acids long. V was clipped by 3 bases and J by 6 bases; unmatched bases: 7. CDR3 sequence (DNA): TGCGCCAGCAGCCAGAATAACAGGGGTGCCGGGGAGCTGTTTTTT. This encodes CASSQNNRGAGELFF.

The J gene is TRBJ2-1, the V gene TRBV11-2; 7 nucleotides align to TRBD1. The CDR3 is 14 residues long. The germline gives CDR1 SGHAT, CDR2 FQNNGV. The V segment lost 2 bases and the J segment 6 bases; nucleotides outside the gene matches: 4. This chain's CDR3 is CASSLLSGGNEQFF. CDR3 sequence (DNA): TGTGCCAGCAGCTTATTGTCAGGGGGCAATGAGCAGTTCTTC.

The J gene is TRBJ2-5, the V gene TRBV28, with a weak D call TRBD2 (6 bases). Germline assignment: CDR1 MDHEN and CDR2 SYDVKM. This CDR3 has 14 amino acids. V lost 6 bases to trimming and J lost 5 bases, with 16 bases between them. Here the CDR3 DNA reads TGTGCCAGCAGCCTTCGACTAGTTTCGGAGACCCAGTACTTC. It translates to CASSLRLVSETQYF.

J is TRBJ2-7 and V is TRBV21-1; no check of the table's D call, TRBD1, against the DNA was made. TRBV21-1 is annotated as a pseudogene. CDR3 length equals 16 residues. The chain's CDR3 is CASLKRAGQGLNEQYF. CDR3 sequence (DNA): TGTGCCAGCCTCAAAAGGGCAGGACAGGGTTTAAACGAGCAGTACTTC.

The chain carries TRBV7-9 and TRBJ1-6; 10 positions agree with TRBD1. The CDR3 length is 15 residues. CDR1 and CDR2 from the germline V gene are SEHNR and FQNEAQ (reference sequence). With V trimmed by 5 bases and J by 9 bases, 7 bases remained unmatched. The CDR3 DNA follows: TGTGCCAGCAGCCTATGGACAGGGGGAAGTTCACCCCTCCACTTT. Amino acids: CASSLWTGGSSPLHF.

The gene calls are TRBV29-1 and TRBJ2-7, with 9 positions matching TRBD1. Germline assignment: CDR1 SQVTM and CDR2 ANQGSEA. The CDR3 length is 15 residues. The V segment lost 0 bases and the J segment 6 bases; nucleotides outside the gene matches: 9. The CDR3 DNA reads as TGCAGCGTTGAAGATCCTGGGACAGGGATGGGCGAGCAGTACTTC. Amino acid sequence: CSVEDPGTGMGEQYF.

The rearrangement links TRBV28 to TRBJ2-3; D is possibly TRBD2 (5 bases). The CDR3 loop spans 17 amino acids. Trimming left V 5 bases short and J 0 bases short, with 18 bases between. Per germline, CDR1 MDHEN and CDR2 SYDVKM. CDR3: CASSPRLDSVSTDTQYF. DNA of the CDR3: TGTGCCAGCAGTCCCCGGTTGGATAGCGTTAGCACAGATACGCAGTATTTT.

V and J are TRBV9 and TRBJ2-7; D may be TRBD1 (5 bases). Per the germline V gene, CDR1 is SGDLS and CDR2 is YYNGEE. V lost 0 bases and J lost 5, with 12 bases in between. CDR3 size: 14 residues. The DNA for the CDR3 is TGTGCCAGCAGCGTAGGACAGTCCCTCGACGAGCAGTACTTC. This sequence encodes CASSVGQSLDEQYF.

J is TRBJ2-1 and V is TRBV6-6, with D possibly matching TRBD2 (6 bases). The CDR3 has 15 residues. V lost 0 bases and J lost 4, with 10 bases in between. The germline CDR1 and CDR2 sequences are MNHNY and SVGAGI (reference sequence). CDR3: CASSYSGTPYNEQFF. In nucleotides, the CDR3 is TGTGCCAGCAGTTACTCCGGGACTCCTTACAATGAGCAGTTCTTC.

The gene calls are TRBV6-5 and TRBJ2-7; D may be TRBD2 (6 bases). CDR1 MNHEY and CDR2 SVGAGI come from the germline V gene. Trimming stripped 0 bases from V and 5 bases from J, with 17 bases between. The CDR3 loop spans 16 amino acids. CDR3 protein: CASSYSISGELHEQYF. CDR3 bases: TGTGCCAGCAGTTACTCGATATCGGGAGAGTTACACGAGCAGTACTTC.

The chain carries TRBV30 and TRBJ1-3; 7 nucleotides align to TRBD1. From germline, CDR1 is GTSNPN and CDR2 SVGIG (reference sequence). The CDR3 is 14 amino acids. Losses at the gene ends were 3 bases for V and 7 bases for J; bases not matched to a gene: 9. The CDR3 coding sequence is TGTGCCTGGAGGGACAGGACGAACGGGAACACCATATATTTT. Translating gives CAWRDRTNGNTIYF.

The chain combines TRBV27 with TRBJ2-7; 8 bases are a match to TRBD1. The V gene end was trimmed by 6 bases and the J gene end by 6 bases; junction bases not matched to a gene: 4. The CDR3 extends over 12 amino acids. From germline, CDR1 is MNHEY and CDR2 SMNVEV (reference sequence). The CDR3 DNA follows: TGTGCCAGCAGCACAGGGGGAACCGAGCAGTACTTC. Amino acid sequence: CASSTGGTEQYF.

The chain uses TRBV30 and TRBJ2-1; 16 bases map to TRBD2. Per germline, CDR1 GTSNPN and CDR2 SVGIG (reference sequence). The CDR3 is 14 amino acids. As DNA, the CDR3 is TGTGCTGGGACTAGCGGGGGGGACTACAATGAGCAGTTCTTC. Amino acids: CAGTSGGDYNEQFF. Supplemented by reference TRBV30 and TRBJ2-1, the full variable domain reads SQTIHQWPATLVQPVGSPLSLECTVEGTSNPNLYWYRQAAGRGLQLLFYSVGIGQISSEVPQNLSASRPQDRQFILSSKKLLLSDSGFYLCAGTSGGDYNEQFFGPGTRLTVL.

The V gene is TRBV9, the J gene TRBJ2-2; D not resolved. CDR1 and CDR2 (germline): SGDLS, YYNGEE. This CDR3 is built from 13 residues. Trimming pared 3 bases from V and 1 base from J, leaving 4 bases between. For the CDR3, the DNA is TGTGCCAGCAGCGGTCAGAACACCGGGGAGCTGTTTTTT. Encoded protein: CASSGQNTGELFF.

Note on this clone: Other DNA sequences of this sample code for an identical CDR3. This chain connects TRBV2 to TRBJ2-7, with D perhaps TRBD1 (5 bases). Trimming cost V 0 bases and J 4 bases, with 7 bases left between them. The germline CDR1 and CDR2 sequences are SNHLY and FYNNEI. The CDR3 is 13 amino acids. CDR3 sequence reads: CASSEAPGYEQYF. Written as DNA, the CDR3 is TGTGCCAGCAGTGAAGCGCCAGGGTACGAGCAGTACTTC.

The chain recombines TRBV4-1 with TRBJ1-2, with D tentatively TRBD1 (6 bases). Germline lookup yields CDR1 MGHRA and CDR2 YSYEKL. The CDR3 contains 12 residues. V lost 2 bases, J lost 8 bases, and 9 bases lay in between. As DNA, the CDR3 is TGCGCCAGCAGCCAAACAGGGTTAGGCTACACCTTC. Translated: CASSQTGLGYTF.